The T cell receptor beta chain described here comes from a study of early T cells in non-severe SARS-CoV-2 infection. At the level of the study: The sequenced material was bulk RNA from unsorted whole blood, and its chains were unpaired.

Attachment of unique molecular identifiers was made to individual cDNA molecules. TCRdb used MiXCR to reprocess the 5' RACE reads, holding one entry per CDR3 protein. Here the sample spans around 53,000 distinct CDR3 sequences, 12% being singletons. Study results and caveats: Database matching using VDJdb favored anti-spike CD8 responses, with private and CD4 specificities left missing.

This clonotype was counted at least ten times. What it binds is not known. The V end lost 3 bases, the J end lost 11 bases, and 13 bases lay between the germline ends. The length of the CDR3 is 13 residues. Looked up from germline, CDR1 is MDHEN and CDR2 is SYDVKM. The receptor comes from an adult who was a healthcare worker with PCR-confirmed SARS-CoV-2 infection or an uninfected control (not recorded which). The V gene is TRBV28, the J gene TRBJ1-4, with D hard to call. Sequenced here: whole blood, sampled at baseline. The CDR3 protein is CASSFQAREKLFF. CDR3 in DNA: TGTGCCAGCAGTTTTCAGGCGAGGGAGAAACTGTTTTTT.